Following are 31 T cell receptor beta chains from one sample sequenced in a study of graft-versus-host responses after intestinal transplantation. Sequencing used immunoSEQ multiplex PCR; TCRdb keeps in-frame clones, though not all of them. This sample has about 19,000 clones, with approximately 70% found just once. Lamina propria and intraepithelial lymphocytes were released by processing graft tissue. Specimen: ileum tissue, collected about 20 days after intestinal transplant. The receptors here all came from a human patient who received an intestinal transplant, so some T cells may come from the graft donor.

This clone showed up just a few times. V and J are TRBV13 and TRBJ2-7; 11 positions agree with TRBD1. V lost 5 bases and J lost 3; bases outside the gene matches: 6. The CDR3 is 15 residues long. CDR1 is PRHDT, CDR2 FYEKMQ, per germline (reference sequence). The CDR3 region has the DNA TGTGCCAGCAGCCCGAGCGGGACAGGGGGCTACGAGCAGTACTTC. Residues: CASSPSGTGGYEQYF.

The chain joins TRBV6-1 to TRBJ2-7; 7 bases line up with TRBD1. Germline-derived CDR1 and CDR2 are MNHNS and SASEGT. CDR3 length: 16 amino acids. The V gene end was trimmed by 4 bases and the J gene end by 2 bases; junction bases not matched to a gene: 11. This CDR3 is CASSADDRVRTYEQYF. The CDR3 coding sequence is TGTGCCAGCAGTGCCGACGACAGGGTTAGGACCTACGAGCAGTACTTC.

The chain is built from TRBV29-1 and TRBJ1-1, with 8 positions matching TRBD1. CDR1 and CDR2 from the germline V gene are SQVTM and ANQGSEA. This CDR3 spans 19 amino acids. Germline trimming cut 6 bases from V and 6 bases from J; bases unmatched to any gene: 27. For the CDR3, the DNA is TGCAGCGTGGGCCCTCATAATTGGGTGACAGGGGCGAATGAGGCTGAAGCTTTCTTT. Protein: CSVGPHNWVTGANEAEAFF.

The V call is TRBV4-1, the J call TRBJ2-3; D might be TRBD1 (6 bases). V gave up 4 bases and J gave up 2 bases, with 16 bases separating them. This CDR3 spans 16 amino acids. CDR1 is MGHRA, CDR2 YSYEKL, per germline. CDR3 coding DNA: TGCGCCAGCAGCCCACGTCTGGGACACTACACAGATACGCAGTATTTT. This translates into CASSPRLGHYTDTQYF.

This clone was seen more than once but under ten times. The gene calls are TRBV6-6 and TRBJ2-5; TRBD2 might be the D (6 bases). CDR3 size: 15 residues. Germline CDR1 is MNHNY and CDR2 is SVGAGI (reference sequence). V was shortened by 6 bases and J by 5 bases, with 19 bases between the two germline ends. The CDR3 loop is CASSYPGGVWETQYF. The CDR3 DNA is TGTGCCAGCAGCTACCCCGGAGGGGTGTGGGAGACCCAGTACTTC.

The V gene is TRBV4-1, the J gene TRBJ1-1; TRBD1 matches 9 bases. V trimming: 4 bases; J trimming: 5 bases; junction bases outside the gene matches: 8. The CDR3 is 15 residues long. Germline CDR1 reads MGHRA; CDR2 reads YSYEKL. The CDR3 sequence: CASSPRDRVRTEAFF. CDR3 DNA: TGCGCCAGCAGCCCCCGGGACAGGGTAAGAACTGAAGCTTTCTTT.

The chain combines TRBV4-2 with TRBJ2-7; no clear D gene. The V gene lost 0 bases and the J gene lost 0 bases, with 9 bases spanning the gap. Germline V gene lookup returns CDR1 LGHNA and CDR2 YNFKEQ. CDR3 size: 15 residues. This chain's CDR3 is CASSQEHFYSYEQYF. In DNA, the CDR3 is TGTGCCAGCAGCCAAGAGCACTTTTACTCCTACGAGCAGTACTTC.

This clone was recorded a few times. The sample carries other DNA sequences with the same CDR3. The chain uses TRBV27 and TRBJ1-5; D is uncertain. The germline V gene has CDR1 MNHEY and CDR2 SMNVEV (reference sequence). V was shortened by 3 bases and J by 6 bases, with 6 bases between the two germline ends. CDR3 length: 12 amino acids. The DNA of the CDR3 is TGTGCCAGCAGTTTTAGTGGTCAGCCCCAGCATTTT. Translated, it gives CASSFSGQPQHF.

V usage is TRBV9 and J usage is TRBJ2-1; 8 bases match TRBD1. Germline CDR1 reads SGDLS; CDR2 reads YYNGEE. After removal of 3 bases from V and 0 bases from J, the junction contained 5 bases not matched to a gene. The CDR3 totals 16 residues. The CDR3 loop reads CASSANRGSSYNEQFF. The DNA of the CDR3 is TGTGCCAGCAGCGCCAACAGGGGGTCCTCCTACAATGAGCAGTTCTTC. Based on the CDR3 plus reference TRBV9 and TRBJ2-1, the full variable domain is DSGVTQTPKHLITATGQRVTLRCSPRSGDLSVYWYQQSLDQGLQFLIQYYNGEERAKGNILERFSAQQFPDLHSELNLSSLELGDSALYFCASSANRGSSYNEQFFGPGTRLTVL.

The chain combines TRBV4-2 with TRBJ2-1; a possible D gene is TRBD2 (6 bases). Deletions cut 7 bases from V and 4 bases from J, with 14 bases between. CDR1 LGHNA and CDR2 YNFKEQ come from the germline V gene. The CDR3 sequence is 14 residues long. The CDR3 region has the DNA TGTGCCAGCATGTCCCGGGGGACGTACAATGAGCAGTTCTTC. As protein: CASMSRGTYNEQFF.

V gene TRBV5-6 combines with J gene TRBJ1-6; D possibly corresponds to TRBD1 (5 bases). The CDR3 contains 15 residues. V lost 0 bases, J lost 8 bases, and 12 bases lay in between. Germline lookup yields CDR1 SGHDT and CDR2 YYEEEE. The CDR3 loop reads CASSLVRGWDSPLHF. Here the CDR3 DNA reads TGTGCCAGCAGCTTGGTCCGGGGGTGGGATTCACCCCTCCACTTT.

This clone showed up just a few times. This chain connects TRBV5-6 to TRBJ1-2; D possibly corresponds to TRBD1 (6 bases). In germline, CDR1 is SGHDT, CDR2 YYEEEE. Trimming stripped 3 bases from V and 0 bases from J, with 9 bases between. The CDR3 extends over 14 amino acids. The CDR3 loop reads CASSWGPSNYGYTF. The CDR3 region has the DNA TGTGCCAGCAGCTGGGGGCCCTCTAACTATGGCTACACCTTC.

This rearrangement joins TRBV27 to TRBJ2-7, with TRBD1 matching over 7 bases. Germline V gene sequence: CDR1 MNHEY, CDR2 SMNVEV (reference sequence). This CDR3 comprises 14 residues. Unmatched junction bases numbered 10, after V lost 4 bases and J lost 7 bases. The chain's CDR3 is CASSSWPGQAEQYF. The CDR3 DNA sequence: TGTGCCAGCAGTTCCTGGCCCGGACAGGCGGAGCAGTACTTC.

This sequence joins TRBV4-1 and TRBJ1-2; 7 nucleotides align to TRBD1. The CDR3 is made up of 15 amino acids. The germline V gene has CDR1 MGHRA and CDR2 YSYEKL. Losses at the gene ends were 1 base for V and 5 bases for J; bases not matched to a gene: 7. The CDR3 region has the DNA TGCGCCAGCAGCCAAGTCCCCGGGACAGCGTATGGCTACACCTTC. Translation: CASSQVPGTAYGYTF.

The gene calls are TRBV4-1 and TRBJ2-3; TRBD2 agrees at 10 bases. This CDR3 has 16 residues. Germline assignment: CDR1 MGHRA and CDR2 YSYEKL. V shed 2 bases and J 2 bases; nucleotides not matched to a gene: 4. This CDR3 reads CASSQTAGGITDTQYF. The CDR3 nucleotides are TGCGCCAGCAGCCAAACAGCGGGGGGGATCACAGATACGCAGTATTTT.

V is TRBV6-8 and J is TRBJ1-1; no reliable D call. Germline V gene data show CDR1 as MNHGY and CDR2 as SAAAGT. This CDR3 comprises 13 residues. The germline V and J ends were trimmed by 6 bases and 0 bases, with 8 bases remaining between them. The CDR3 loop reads CASRAHMNTEAFF. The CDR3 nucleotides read TGTGCCAGCAGGGCCCATATGAACACTGAAGCTTTCTTT.

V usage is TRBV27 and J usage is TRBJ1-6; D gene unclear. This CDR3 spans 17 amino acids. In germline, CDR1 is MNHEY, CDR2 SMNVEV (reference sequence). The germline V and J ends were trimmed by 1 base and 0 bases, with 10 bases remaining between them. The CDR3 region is CASSLFQPSSYNSPLHF. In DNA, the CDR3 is TGTGCCAGCAGTTTATTCCAACCGAGCTCCTATAATTCACCCCTCCACTTT.

CDR3: CASSFYGDTEAFF. The CDR3, as DNA: TGTGCCAGCAGCTTTTACGGGGACACTGAAGCTTTCTTT. The chain recombines TRBV7-9 with TRBJ1-1; the D is unclear. The V and J ends lost 3 bases and 3 bases respectively, with 8 bases between them. The germline V gene has CDR1 SEHNR and CDR2 FQNEAQ (reference sequence). CDR3 size: 13 residues.

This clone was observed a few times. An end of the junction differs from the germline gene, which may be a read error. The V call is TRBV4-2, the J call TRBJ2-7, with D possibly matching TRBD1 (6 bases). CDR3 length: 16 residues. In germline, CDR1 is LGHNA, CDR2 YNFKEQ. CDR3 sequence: CASSQVYMTGSHEQYF. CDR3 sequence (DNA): TGTGCCAGCAGCCAAGTCTACATGACAGGCTCCCACGAGCAGTACTTC.

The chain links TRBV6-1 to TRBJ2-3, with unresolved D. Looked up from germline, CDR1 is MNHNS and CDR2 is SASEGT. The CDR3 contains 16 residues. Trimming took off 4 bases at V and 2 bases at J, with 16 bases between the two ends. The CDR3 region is CASSGWVQEITDTQYF. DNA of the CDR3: TGTGCCAGCAGTGGTTGGGTTCAGGAAATCACAGATACGCAGTATTTT.

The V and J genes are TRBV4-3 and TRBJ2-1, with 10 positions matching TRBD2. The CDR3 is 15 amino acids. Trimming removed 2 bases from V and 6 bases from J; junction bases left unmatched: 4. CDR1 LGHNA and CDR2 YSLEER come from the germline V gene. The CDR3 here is CASSQFRLAGNEQFF. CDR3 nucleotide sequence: TGCGCCAGCAGCCAATTTAGACTAGCGGGCAATGAGCAGTTCTTC.

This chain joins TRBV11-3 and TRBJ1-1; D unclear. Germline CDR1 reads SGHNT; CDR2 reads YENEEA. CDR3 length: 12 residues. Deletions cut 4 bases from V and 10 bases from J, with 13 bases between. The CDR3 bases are TGTGCCAGCAGCTCTGGGCAGCCGAGAGCTTTCTTT. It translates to CASSSGQPRAFF.

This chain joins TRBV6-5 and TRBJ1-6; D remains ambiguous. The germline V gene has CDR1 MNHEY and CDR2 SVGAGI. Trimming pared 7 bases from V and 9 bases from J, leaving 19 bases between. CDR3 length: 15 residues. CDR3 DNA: TGTGCCAGCACCGCCGGGAGAAGCATCTTTTCACCCCTCCACTTT. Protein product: CASTAGRSIFSPLHF.

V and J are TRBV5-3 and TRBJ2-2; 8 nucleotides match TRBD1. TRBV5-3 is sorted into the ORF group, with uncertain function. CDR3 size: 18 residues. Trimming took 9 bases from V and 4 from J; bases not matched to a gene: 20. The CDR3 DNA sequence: TGTGCCACAAGAATGCTCAACCACCGGACAGGGAGCACCGGGGAGCTGTTTTTT. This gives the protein CATRMLNHRTGSTGELFF.

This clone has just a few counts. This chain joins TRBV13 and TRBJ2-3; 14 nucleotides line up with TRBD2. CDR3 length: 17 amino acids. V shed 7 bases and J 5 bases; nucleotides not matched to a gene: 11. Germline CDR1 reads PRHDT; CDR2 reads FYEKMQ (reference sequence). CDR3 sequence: CASTKRRLAGGGDTQYF. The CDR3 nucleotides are TGTGCCAGCACGAAACGCCGACTAGCGGGGGGGGGAGATACGCAGTATTTT.

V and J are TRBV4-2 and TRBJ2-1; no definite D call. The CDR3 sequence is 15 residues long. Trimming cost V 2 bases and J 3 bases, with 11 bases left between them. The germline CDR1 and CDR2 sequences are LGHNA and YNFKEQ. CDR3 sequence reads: CASSQTPEYYNEQFF. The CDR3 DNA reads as TGTGCCAGCAGCCAAACACCGGAGTACTACAATGAGCAGTTCTTC.

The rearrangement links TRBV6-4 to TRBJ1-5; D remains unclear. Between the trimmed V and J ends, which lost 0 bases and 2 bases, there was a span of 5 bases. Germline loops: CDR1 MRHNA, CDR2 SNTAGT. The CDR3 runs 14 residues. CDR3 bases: TGTGCCAGCAGTGACTCCCAGGGCAATCAGCCCCAGCATTTT. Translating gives CASSDSQGNQPQHF.

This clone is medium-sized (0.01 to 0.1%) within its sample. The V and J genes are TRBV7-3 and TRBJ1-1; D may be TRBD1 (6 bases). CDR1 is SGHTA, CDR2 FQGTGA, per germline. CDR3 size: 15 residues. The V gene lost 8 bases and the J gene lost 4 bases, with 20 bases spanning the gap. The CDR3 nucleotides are TGTGCCAGCGTCAGGATCAGGGGAGCAAGCACTGAAGCTTTCTTT. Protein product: CASVRIRGASTEAFF.

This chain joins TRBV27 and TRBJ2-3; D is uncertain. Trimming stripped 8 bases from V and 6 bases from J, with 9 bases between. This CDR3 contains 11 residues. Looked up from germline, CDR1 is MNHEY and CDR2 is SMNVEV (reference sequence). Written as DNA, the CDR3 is TGTGCCAGCGGGTCCGGGGATACGCAGTATTTT. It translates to CASGSGDTQYF.

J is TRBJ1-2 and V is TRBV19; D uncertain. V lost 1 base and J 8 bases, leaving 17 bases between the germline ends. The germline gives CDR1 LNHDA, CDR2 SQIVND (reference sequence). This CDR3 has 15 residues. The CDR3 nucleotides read TGTGCCAGTAGTATAGCGGGGAGCGGAACGGGAGGCTACACCTTC. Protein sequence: CASSIAGSGTGGYTF.

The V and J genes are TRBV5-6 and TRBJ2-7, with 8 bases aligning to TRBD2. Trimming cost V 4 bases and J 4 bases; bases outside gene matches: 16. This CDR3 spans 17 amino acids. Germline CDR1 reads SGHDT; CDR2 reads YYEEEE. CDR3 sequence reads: CASSGGPGLEVIYEQYF. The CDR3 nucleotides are TGTGCCAGCAGCGGGGGGCCGGGACTAGAAGTCATTTACGAGCAGTACTTC.